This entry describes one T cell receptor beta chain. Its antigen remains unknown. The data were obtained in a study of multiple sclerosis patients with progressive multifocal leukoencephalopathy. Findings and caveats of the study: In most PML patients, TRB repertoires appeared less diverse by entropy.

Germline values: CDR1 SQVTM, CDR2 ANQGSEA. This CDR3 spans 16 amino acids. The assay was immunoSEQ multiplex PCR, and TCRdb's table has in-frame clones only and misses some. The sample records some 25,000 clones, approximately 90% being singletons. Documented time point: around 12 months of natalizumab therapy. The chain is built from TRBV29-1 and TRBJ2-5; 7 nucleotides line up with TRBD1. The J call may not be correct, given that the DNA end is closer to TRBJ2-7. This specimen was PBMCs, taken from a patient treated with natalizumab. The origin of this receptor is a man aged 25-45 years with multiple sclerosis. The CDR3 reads CSVEARTGANPYEQYF. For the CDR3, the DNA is TGCAGCGTTGAGGCCCGAACAGGGGCGAACCCCTACGAGCAGTACTTC.